This T cell receptor (beta chain) emerged from a study of T cell repertoires in cytomegalovirus infection. In TCRdb, the reads were re-called with MiXCR into one record per CDR3 protein. Among some 500,000 distinct CDR3 sequences, 40% were seen once, and the ten largest hold more than 40%. Comments on this clonotype: What it binds is unknown.

Trimming took 4 bases from V and 7 from J; bases not matched to a gene: 9. From germline, CDR1 is SGHAT and CDR2 FQNNGV. The CDR3 contains 15 residues. This rearrangement joins TRBV11-2 to TRBJ2-2, with TRBD2 matching 7 bases. The material sequenced was cultured PBMCs, taken from culture after CMV antigen stimulation. This sequence was found in a human donor in good health (CMV status not recorded). Some clones in this sample may be carry-over from other donors' samples. The CDR3 here is CASSSGRGTGGELFF. The CDR3, as DNA: TGTGCCAGCAGCTCGGGGCGGGGGACGGGCGGGGAGCTGTTTTTT.